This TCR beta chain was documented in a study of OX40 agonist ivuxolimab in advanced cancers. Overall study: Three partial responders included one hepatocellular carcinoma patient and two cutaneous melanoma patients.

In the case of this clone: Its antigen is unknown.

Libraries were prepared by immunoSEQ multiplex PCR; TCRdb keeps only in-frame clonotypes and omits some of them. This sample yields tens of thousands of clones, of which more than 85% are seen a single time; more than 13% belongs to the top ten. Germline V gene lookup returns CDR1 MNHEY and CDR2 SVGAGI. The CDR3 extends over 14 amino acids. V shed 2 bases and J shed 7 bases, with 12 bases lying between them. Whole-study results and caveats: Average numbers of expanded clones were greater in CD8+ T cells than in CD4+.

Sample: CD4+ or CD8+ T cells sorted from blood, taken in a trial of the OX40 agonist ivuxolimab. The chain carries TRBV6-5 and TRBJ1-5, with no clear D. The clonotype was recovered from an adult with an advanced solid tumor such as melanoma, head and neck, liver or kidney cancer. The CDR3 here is CASSYEGGRQPQHF. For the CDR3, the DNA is TGTGCCAGCAGTTACGAGGGTGGGAGACAGCCCCAGCATTTT.